Listed below are T cell receptor beta chains from one sample, sequenced in a study of cytomegalovirus exposure and HLA in healthy donors. The protocol was immunoSEQ multiplex PCR, while the TCRdb copy is restricted to in-frame clones and leaves out a portion. Among 95,000 to 150,000 clones listed, around 90% were seen once. Sequenced material: PBMCs. All receptors come from a woman under 30 in good health and CMV-seronegative. Both conserved end residues are part of each CDR3. The D gene is left open where the match is weak. Expanded clones get a size class; other rows say once, few or many, or leave the size out.

d_call: -; v_call: TRBV5-4; j_call: TRBJ1-1; clone_size: -; cdr3_aa: CASSLEGRNTEAFF; cdr3_nt: TGTGCCAGCAGCTTGGAAGGGAGGAACACTGAAGCTTTCTTT
d_call: TRBD2; v_call: TRBV5-4; j_call: TRBJ2-5; clone_size: -; cdr3_aa: CASTLDSSGRETQYF; cdr3_nt: TGTGCCAGCACCCTTGACTCGAGCGGGAGGGAGACCCAGTACTTC
d_call: -; v_call: TRBV11-1; j_call: TRBJ2-7; clone_size: once; cdr3_aa: CASSYYTGIHEQYF; cdr3_nt: TGTGCCAGCAGCTATTATACAGGGATCCACGAGCAGTACTTC
d_call: -; v_call: TRBV2; j_call: TRBJ2-1; clone_size: few; cdr3_aa: CASSVLNEQFF; cdr3_nt: TGTGCCAGCAGTGTTCTCAATGAGCAGTTCTTC
d_call: -; v_call: TRBV9; j_call: TRBJ1-1; clone_size: -; cdr3_aa: CASSVVPAENTEAFF; cdr3_nt: TGTGCCAGCAGCGTAGTCCCTGCAGAGAACACTGAAGCTTTCTTT
d_call: TRBD1; v_call: TRBV6-5; j_call: TRBJ1-1; clone_size: -; cdr3_aa: CASNSLTGGTEAFF; cdr3_nt: TGTGCCAGCAACTCACTTACAGGGGGGACTGAAGCTTTCTTT
d_call: -; v_call: TRBV19; j_call: TRBJ2-3; clone_size: -; cdr3_aa: CASSMSQITDTQYF; cdr3_nt: TGTGCCAGTAGTATGTCCCAGATCACAGATACGCAGTATTTT
d_call: -; v_call: TRBV9; j_call: TRBJ2-7; clone_size: -; cdr3_aa: CASSSREDSYEQYF; cdr3_nt: TGTGCCAGCAGCTCTCGTGAGGACTCGTACGAGCAGTACTTC
d_call: TRBD1; v_call: TRBV4-1; j_call: TRBJ2-5; clone_size: -; cdr3_aa: CASSPTRTGQETQYF; cdr3_nt: TGCGCCAGCAGCCCCACCCGGACAGGACAAGAGACCCAGTACTTC
d_call: -; v_call: TRBV7-9; j_call: TRBJ2-7; clone_size: once; cdr3_aa: CASSASVGILDEQYF; cdr3_nt: TGTGCCAGCAGCGCATCAGTCGGGATCTTGGACGAGCAGTACTTC
d_call: TRBD1; v_call: TRBV27; j_call: TRBJ2-1; clone_size: -; cdr3_aa: CASSPGTGDGNEQFF; cdr3_nt: TGTGCCAGCAGTCCCGGGACAGGCGACGGCAATGAGCAGTTCTTC
d_call: TRBD1; v_call: TRBV28; j_call: TRBJ2-7; clone_size: -; cdr3_aa: CASSPTGVVYEQYF; cdr3_nt: TGTGCCAGCAGTCCAACAGGGGTGGTCTACGAGCAGTACTTC
d_call: TRBD2; v_call: TRBV18; j_call: TRBJ2-1; clone_size: -; cdr3_aa: CASSPNALAGNNNEQFF; cdr3_nt: TGTGCCAGCTCACCGAACGCGCTAGCGGGGAATAACAATGAGCAGTTCTTC
d_call: -; v_call: TRBV7-9; j_call: TRBJ2-7; clone_size: -; cdr3_aa: CASSLSGAEEQYF; cdr3_nt: TGTGCCAGCAGCTTATCTGGGGCAGAAGAGCAGTACTTC
d_call: TRBD1; v_call: TRBV2; j_call: TRBJ2-2; clone_size: -; cdr3_aa: CASRPPTGEVTGELFF; cdr3_nt: TGTGCCAGCAGACCCCCGACAGGGGAGGTCACCGGGGAGCTGTTTTTT
d_call: -; v_call: TRBV2; j_call: TRBJ2-7; clone_size: -; cdr3_aa: CASSDLGQTYEQYF; cdr3_nt: TGTGCCAGCAGTGATTTGGGACAAACCTACGAGCAGTACTTC
d_call: -; v_call: TRBV7-9; j_call: TRBJ1-2; clone_size: -; cdr3_aa: CASSSYKRYGQRYYGYTF; cdr3_nt: TGTGCCAGCAGCTCGTATAAACGGTACGGACAACGGTACTATGGCTACACCTTC
d_call: -; v_call: TRBV27; j_call: TRBJ1-5; clone_size: -; cdr3_aa: CASSFEGWSNQPQHF; cdr3_nt: TGTGCCAGCAGTTTTGAGGGCTGGAGCAATCAGCCCCAGCATTTT
d_call: TRBD2; v_call: TRBV30; j_call: TRBJ2-1; clone_size: -; cdr3_aa: CACLKGLAGVTVSYNEQFF; cdr3_nt: TGTGCCTGTCTAAAAGGGCTAGCGGGAGTCACTGTCTCCTACAATGAGCAGTTCTTC
d_call: TRBD2; v_call: TRBV10-3; j_call: TRBJ2-1; clone_size: -; cdr3_aa: CAISPRTSGNGNEQFF; cdr3_nt: TGTGCCATCAGTCCTCGGACTAGCGGGAACGGAAATGAGCAGTTCTTC
d_call: -; v_call: TRBV7-2; j_call: TRBJ1-5; clone_size: -; cdr3_aa: CASSSFGRGLGYSNQPQHF; cdr3_nt: TGTGCCAGCAGCTCGTTTGGCAGGGGTTTAGGCTATAGCAATCAGCCCCAGCATTTT
d_call: -; v_call: TRBV7-9; j_call: TRBJ1-5; clone_size: -; cdr3_aa: CASSSKQWGGNQPQHF; cdr3_nt: TGTGCCAGCAGCTCGAAACAGTGGGGGGGGAATCAGCCCCAGCATTTT
d_call: TRBD2; v_call: TRBV10-3; j_call: TRBJ2-7; clone_size: -; cdr3_aa: CAIRPSGGASYEQYF; cdr3_nt: TGTGCCATCAGGCCTTCGGGGGGGGCCTCCTACGAGCAGTACTTC
d_call: -; v_call: TRBV27; j_call: TRBJ1-1; clone_size: -; cdr3_aa: CASSLSVETEAFF; cdr3_nt: TGTGCCAGCAGTTTATCGGTCGAGACTGAAGCTTTCTTT
d_call: TRBD2; v_call: TRBV10-3; j_call: TRBJ2-3; clone_size: -; cdr3_aa: CAIGTSMDTQYF; cdr3_nt: TGTGCCATCGGGACTAGCATGGATACGCAGTATTTT
d_call: -; v_call: TRBV28; j_call: TRBJ1-1; clone_size: -; cdr3_aa: CASSFLSVPEAFF; cdr3_nt: TGTGCCAGCAGTTTCTTGTCGGTCCCTGAAGCTTTCTTT
d_call: TRBD1; v_call: TRBV7-9; j_call: TRBJ2-7; clone_size: -; cdr3_aa: CASSSTPGTGGSYEQYF; cdr3_nt: TGTGCCAGCAGCTCCACCCCCGGGACAGGGGGCTCCTACGAGCAGTACTTC
d_call: -; v_call: TRBV6-1; j_call: TRBJ2-7; clone_size: -; cdr3_aa: CASSEWAHEQYF; cdr3_nt: TGTGCCAGCAGTGAGTGGGCCCACGAGCAGTACTTC
d_call: -; v_call: TRBV18; j_call: TRBJ2-5; clone_size: -; cdr3_aa: CASSRGLEETQYF; cdr3_nt: TGTGCCAGCTCCCGTGGCTTGGAGGAGACCCAGTACTTC
d_call: TRBD1; v_call: TRBV9; j_call: TRBJ1-2; clone_size: -; cdr3_aa: CASSVESRGAWGYTF; cdr3_nt: TGTGCCAGCAGCGTAGAGAGCAGGGGGGCATGGGGCTACACCTTC
d_call: TRBD2; v_call: TRBV6-1; j_call: TRBJ2-1; clone_size: -; cdr3_aa: CASTSGGLAGDEQFF; cdr3_nt: TGTGCCAGCACCTCGGGGGGACTAGCGGGAGATGAGCAGTTCTTC
d_call: TRBD2; v_call: TRBV11-2; j_call: TRBJ2-7; clone_size: -; cdr3_aa: CASSSLLAGVHEQYF; cdr3_nt: TGTGCCAGCAGCTCGCTACTAGCGGGAGTCCACGAGCAGTACTTC
d_call: -; v_call: TRBV5-6; j_call: TRBJ1-5; clone_size: -; cdr3_aa: CASSRPGNSQPQHF; cdr3_nt: TGTGCCAGCAGCCGGCCGGGGAATAGCCAGCCCCAGCATTTT
d_call: -; v_call: TRBV18; j_call: TRBJ2-1; clone_size: -; cdr3_aa: CASSRGGRTYNEQFF; cdr3_nt: TGTGCCAGCTCCCGAGGGGGACGCACCTACAATGAGCAGTTCTTC
d_call: TRBD1; v_call: TRBV6-5; j_call: TRBJ1-1; clone_size: -; cdr3_aa: CASRRQGGPEAFF; cdr3_nt: TGTGCCAGCAGGAGACAGGGGGGGCCTGAAGCTTTCTTT
d_call: -; v_call: TRBV9; j_call: TRBJ1-3; clone_size: once; cdr3_aa: CASSVDTRGSGNTIYF; cdr3_nt: TGTGCCAGCAGCGTAGACACGAGAGGCTCTGGAAACACCATATATTTT
d_call: -; v_call: TRBV6-5; j_call: TRBJ2-1; clone_size: -; cdr3_aa: CASSTGVREQFF; cdr3_nt: TGTGCCAGCAGTACGGGGGTCCGTGAGCAGTTCTTC
d_call: TRBD2; v_call: TRBV2; j_call: TRBJ2-5; clone_size: few; cdr3_aa: CASSEAGGRGETQYF; cdr3_nt: TGTGCCAGCAGTGAAGCGGGAGGGCGGGGAGAGACCCAGTACTTC
d_call: TRBD1; v_call: TRBV15; j_call: TRBJ2-7; clone_size: -; cdr3_aa: CATSRDGLAGQGTSYEQYF; cdr3_nt: TGTGCCACCAGCAGAGATGGGTTAGCGGGACAGGGGACCTCCTACGAGCAGTACTTC
d_call: -; v_call: TRBV12-5; j_call: TRBJ2-3; clone_size: once; cdr3_aa: CASGQAKGVADTQYF; cdr3_nt: TGTGCTAGTGGCCAAGCCAAGGGGGTCGCAGATACGCAGTATTTT
d_call: -; v_call: TRBV7-8; j_call: TRBJ2-2; clone_size: -; cdr3_aa: CAAGAGARWNTGELFF; cdr3_nt: TGTGCAGCAGGTGCAGGGGCGAGGTGGAACACCGGGGAGCTGTTTTTT
d_call: -; v_call: TRBV2; j_call: TRBJ1-1; clone_size: -; cdr3_aa: CASSEYPSRSTEAFF; cdr3_nt: TGTGCCAGCAGTGAATACCCCTCTCGGAGCACTGAAGCTTTCTTT
d_call: -; v_call: TRBV2; j_call: TRBJ2-5; clone_size: -; cdr3_aa: CASSAEGVQETQYF; cdr3_nt: TGTGCCAGCAGTGCGGAGGGAGTTCAGGAGACCCAGTACTTC
d_call: -; v_call: TRBV5-4; j_call: TRBJ1-1; clone_size: -; cdr3_aa: CASSPRERGTEAFF; cdr3_nt: TGTGCCAGCAGCCCCCGGGAGAGGGGCACTGAAGCTTTCTTT
d_call: -; v_call: TRBV6-1; j_call: TRBJ2-7; clone_size: medium-sized; cdr3_aa: CASSGGGYDGSGYEQYF; cdr3_nt: TGTGCCAGCAGTGGAGGGGGCTATGACGGGAGCGGGTACGAGCAGTACTTC
d_call: TRBD1; v_call: TRBV6-1; j_call: TRBJ2-5; clone_size: -; cdr3_aa: CASNPTTGLGETQYF; cdr3_nt: TGTGCCAGCAACCCTACGACAGGGCTTGGAGAGACCCAGTACTTC
d_call: -; v_call: TRBV19; j_call: TRBJ2-7; clone_size: -; cdr3_aa: CASSALDRAYEQYF; cdr3_nt: TGTGCCAGTAGCGCCTTAGACAGAGCCTACGAGCAGTACTTC
d_call: TRBD2; v_call: TRBV7-3; j_call: TRBJ2-1; clone_size: -; cdr3_aa: CASSSTWVTSLHEQFF; cdr3_nt: TGTGCCAGCAGCTCTACCTGGGTGACTAGCTTGCATGAGCAGTTCTTC
d_call: TRBD1; v_call: TRBV25-1; j_call: TRBJ1-4; clone_size: -; cdr3_aa: CASSEYKQGNEKLFF; cdr3_nt: TGTGCCAGCAGTGAATATAAACAGGGGAATGAAAAACTGTTTTTT